A selection of T cell receptor beta chains follows, all from one sample in a study of blood T cell repertoires in COVID-19. The method was immunoSEQ multiplex PCR; TCRdb's version includes in-frame clones alone and lacks a portion of them. The sample shows roughly 170,000 clones, approximately 82% of them seen only once. The sample consisted of PBMCs or T cells enriched from blood (not recorded which). The receptors stem from a woman between 50 and 59 years old who had recovered from COVID-19. The CDR3 runs from the conserved cysteine through the conserved F or W. Fields, in order: V gene, J gene, D gene, clone size, CDR3 protein, CDR3 DNA. D genes are given only for firm matches. Part of the rows lack a size; the others show once, few, many or a class for expanded clones.

v_gene: TRBV28; j_gene: TRBJ1-4; d_gene: NA; abundance: NA; CDR3aa: CASSLPGSATNEKLFF; CDR3nt: TGTGCCAGCAGTTTACCCGGGTCGGCAACTAATGAAAAACTGTTTTTT
v_gene: TRBV30; j_gene: TRBJ2-5; d_gene: NA; abundance: once; CDR3aa: CAWSVRRVPQETQYF; CDR3nt: TGTGCCTGGAGTGTACGGCGGGTCCCCCAAGAGACCCAGTACTTC
v_gene: TRBV6-5; j_gene: TRBJ2-5; d_gene: NA; abundance: NA; CDR3aa: CASSRPYRGETQYF; CDR3nt: TGTGCCAGCAGTCGACCCTATAGGGGAGAGACCCAGTACTTC
v_gene: TRBV30; j_gene: TRBJ1-3; d_gene: TRBD1; abundance: NA; CDR3aa: CAWDRGRVGNTIYF; CDR3nt: TGTGCCTGGGACAGGGGGAGGGTCGGAAACACCATATATTTT
v_gene: TRBV20-1; j_gene: TRBJ2-1; d_gene: TRBD2; abundance: NA; CDR3aa: CSASFATSGSPEQFF; CDR3nt: TGCAGTGCTAGTTTTGCTACTAGCGGGAGTCCTGAGCAGTTCTTC
v_gene: TRBV5-1; j_gene: TRBJ2-6; d_gene: TRBD1; abundance: NA; CDR3aa: CASSSGQVLSGANVLTF; CDR3nt: TGCGCCAGCAGCTCGGGACAGGTCCTCTCTGGGGCCAACGTCCTGACTTTC
v_gene: TRBV13; j_gene: TRBJ1-6; d_gene: TRBD1; abundance: NA; CDR3aa: CASSLRGTALNSPLHF; CDR3nt: TGTGCCAGCAGTTTGAGAGGGACAGCCCTTAATTCACCCCTCCACTTT
v_gene: TRBV5-5; j_gene: TRBJ1-3; d_gene: NA; abundance: NA; CDR3aa: CASSQWLLSGNTIYF; CDR3nt: TGTGCCAGCAGCCAGTGGCTCCTCTCTGGAAACACCATATATTTT
v_gene: TRBV7-2; j_gene: TRBJ1-4; d_gene: NA; abundance: NA; CDR3aa: CASSYRATDQLFF; CDR3nt: TGTGCCAGCAGCTACAGGGCCACCGACCAACTGTTTTTT
v_gene: TRBV3-1/TRBV3-2; j_gene: TRBJ1-5; d_gene: NA; abundance: NA; CDR3aa: CASSQTGRQPQHF; CDR3nt: TGTGCCAGCAGCCAAACAGGGCGTCAGCCCCAGCATTTT
v_gene: TRBV29-1; j_gene: TRBJ1-2; d_gene: TRBD1; abundance: NA; CDR3aa: CSVHTGQGVYGYTF; CDR3nt: TGCAGCGTCCACACCGGACAGGGAGTCTATGGCTACACCTTC
v_gene: TRBV6-4; j_gene: TRBJ2-1; d_gene: TRBD2; abundance: NA; CDR3aa: CASSDGSGGNEQFF; CDR3nt: TGTGCCAGCAGTGACGGGTCGGGGGGGAATGAGCAGTTCTTC
v_gene: TRBV7-3; j_gene: TRBJ2-2; d_gene: NA; abundance: NA; CDR3aa: CASSTTGNTGELFF; CDR3nt: TGTGCCAGCAGCACGACAGGGAACACCGGGGAGCTGTTTTTT
v_gene: TRBV6-5; j_gene: TRBJ1-2; d_gene: TRBD1; abundance: NA; CDR3aa: CASRFRQGKGYTF; CDR3nt: TGTGCCAGCAGGTTCAGACAGGGGAAAGGCTACACCTTC
v_gene: TRBV6-5; j_gene: TRBJ2-2; d_gene: NA; abundance: NA; CDR3aa: CASRTQVGELFF; CDR3nt: TGTGCCAGCAGGACCCAGGTCGGGGAGCTGTTTTTT
v_gene: TRBV11-2; j_gene: TRBJ1-2; d_gene: NA; abundance: NA; CDR3aa: CASSPIKGAYGYTF; CDR3nt: TGTGCCAGCAGCCCTATCAAAGGGGCCTATGGCTACACCTTC
v_gene: TRBV5-1; j_gene: TRBJ2-5; d_gene: NA; abundance: once; CDR3aa: CASSPGSNQETQYF; CDR3nt: TGCGCCAGCAGCCCGGGGTCAAACCAAGAGACCCAGTACTTC
v_gene: TRBV5-1; j_gene: TRBJ2-1; d_gene: TRBD1; abundance: NA; CDR3aa: CASSLAGQGLNEQFF; CDR3nt: TGCGCCAGCAGCTTGGCCGGACAGGGGTTAAATGAGCAGTTCTTC
v_gene: TRBV12-3/TRBV12-4; j_gene: TRBJ1-5; d_gene: NA; abundance: NA; CDR3aa: CASRPGQSQPQHF; CDR3nt: TGTGCCAGCAGACCAGGACAATCCCAGCCCCAGCATTTT
v_gene: TRBV19; j_gene: TRBJ2-5; d_gene: NA; abundance: NA; CDR3aa: CASSGGPPPGETQYF; CDR3nt: TGTGCCAGTAGTGGTGGACCGCCCCCGGGGGAGACCCAGTACTTC
v_gene: TRBV5-6; j_gene: TRBJ1-3; d_gene: NA; abundance: few; CDR3aa: CASSSPLKLSGNTIYF; CDR3nt: TGTGCCAGCAGCTCTCCCCTAAAACTCTCTGGAAACACCATATATTTT
v_gene: TRBV7-2; j_gene: TRBJ1-2; d_gene: NA; abundance: once; CDR3aa: CASSLSGSGYGYTF; CDR3nt: TGTGCCAGCAGCTTGTCAGGGTCAGGGTATGGCTACACCTTC
v_gene: TRBV5-4; j_gene: TRBJ2-5; d_gene: TRBD1; abundance: NA; CDR3aa: CASSLSDRQGTQYF; CDR3nt: TGTGCCAGCAGCTTGAGTGACAGACAGGGGACCCAGTACTTC
v_gene: TRBV14; j_gene: TRBJ1-4; d_gene: NA; abundance: NA; CDR3aa: CASSQYQKRGEKLFF; CDR3nt: TGTGCCAGCAGCCAGTATCAGAAAAGGGGTGAAAAACTGTTTTTT
v_gene: TRBV5-1; j_gene: TRBJ1-2; d_gene: NA; abundance: NA; CDR3aa: CASSGDSFYGYTF; CDR3nt: TGCGCCAGCAGCGGAGACAGCTTCTATGGCTACACCTTC
v_gene: TRBV28; j_gene: TRBJ1-5; d_gene: NA; abundance: NA; CDR3aa: CASSPRPRRGNQPQHF; CDR3nt: TGTGCCAGCAGTCCTCGACCTAGGAGAGGGAATCAGCCCCAGCATTTT
v_gene: TRBV27; j_gene: TRBJ1-2; d_gene: TRBD1; abundance: once; CDR3aa: CASSSDRVNYGYTF; CDR3nt: TGTGCCAGCAGTTCGGACAGGGTTAACTATGGCTACACCTTC
v_gene: TRBV5-1; j_gene: TRBJ2-5; d_gene: NA; abundance: NA; CDR3aa: CASSLGSGQQETQYF; CDR3nt: TGCGCCAGCAGCTTGGGTTCAGGACAACAAGAGACCCAGTACTTC
v_gene: TRBV9; j_gene: TRBJ2-1; d_gene: NA; abundance: NA; CDR3aa: CASSGGQIPGNEQFF; CDR3nt: TGTGCCAGCAGCGGGGGGCAGATCCCGGGCAATGAGCAGTTCTTC
v_gene: TRBV10-3; j_gene: TRBJ1-2; d_gene: NA; abundance: few; CDR3aa: CAIGRDTAGRGYTF; CDR3nt: TGTGCCATCGGAAGGGACACCGCCGGTAGGGGCTACACCTTC
v_gene: TRBV27; j_gene: TRBJ1-6; d_gene: TRBD1; abundance: NA; CDR3aa: CASSFGQGNSPLHF; CDR3nt: TGTGCCAGCAGTTTCGGACAGGGAAATTCACCCCTCCACTTT
v_gene: TRBV2; j_gene: TRBJ2-1; d_gene: NA; abundance: NA; CDR3aa: CASVEKSSYNEQFF; CDR3nt: TGTGCCAGTGTTGAGAAAAGCTCCTACAATGAGCAGTTCTTC
v_gene: TRBV19; j_gene: TRBJ2-1; d_gene: TRBD2; abundance: medium-sized; CDR3aa: CASSIGREVYNEQFF; CDR3nt: TGTGCCAGTAGTATCGGGCGGGAGGTCTACAATGAGCAGTTCTTC